This T cell receptor beta chain was documented in a study of blood T cell repertoires in COVID-19. Study as a whole: Sites across the United States, Italy and Spain contributed samples from acute and convalescent COVID-19. T cells, B-cell-depleted T cells, or PBMCs supplied cDNA or gDNA.

Source study methods: Using reference gene primer amplification, nucleated cell counts were estimated. The data were produced by immunoSEQ multiplex PCR, yet TCRdb's version contains in-frame clones alone and is incomplete. V, J and clone size were drawn from that table, and D and trimming were deduced from the DNA. The sample yields 40,000 or so clones, roughly 88% seen once. The germline V gene encodes CDR1 SQVTM and CDR2 ANQGSEA. J lost 1 base, V lost 7 bases, and 3 bases had no gene match. The CDR3 runs 13 residues. The J gene is TRBJ1-4, the V gene TRBV29-1; 7 bases are shared with TRBD1. This clonotype originated in a human donor in a cohort sampled during active COVID-19. The sequencing sample was made of peripheral blood. The CDR3 loop is CSGQGVTNEKLFF. CDR3 bases: TGCAGCGGGCAGGGGGTAACTAATGAAAAACTGTTTTTT.